This note documents a single TCR beta chain sequence. The sample belongs to a study of blood T cell repertoires in COVID-19. Study-level information: Acute-phase and convalescent COVID-19 samples originated in the United States, Italy and Spain. From T cells, B-cell-depleted T cells, or PBMCs came the material, which was cDNA or gDNA.

The CDR3 is made up of 18 amino acids. In germline, CDR1 is SGHAT, CDR2 FQNNGV. The V segment lost 2 bases and the J segment 2 bases; nucleotides outside the gene matches: 7. Authors' analysis steps: Reference gene primer amplification gave nucleated cell count estimates. Generated by immunoSEQ multiplex PCR, the TCRdb table keeps only in-frame clones and is missing some. The V and J calls and clone size come from that table; D and trimming were worked out from the DNA. The data contain about 130,000 clones, about 86% of them seen just once; the ten biggest clones take up more than 2.5%. The TCR originated in a woman older than 75 with acute or convalescent COVID-19. The source material was peripheral blood. This chain joins TRBV11-2 and TRBJ2-1; TRBD2 agrees at 12 bases. In nucleotides, the CDR3 is TGTGCCAGCAGCTTACTAGCGGGGGGGCCAGGGACCTACAATGAGCAGTTCTTC. It codes for CASSLLAGGPGTYNEQFF.